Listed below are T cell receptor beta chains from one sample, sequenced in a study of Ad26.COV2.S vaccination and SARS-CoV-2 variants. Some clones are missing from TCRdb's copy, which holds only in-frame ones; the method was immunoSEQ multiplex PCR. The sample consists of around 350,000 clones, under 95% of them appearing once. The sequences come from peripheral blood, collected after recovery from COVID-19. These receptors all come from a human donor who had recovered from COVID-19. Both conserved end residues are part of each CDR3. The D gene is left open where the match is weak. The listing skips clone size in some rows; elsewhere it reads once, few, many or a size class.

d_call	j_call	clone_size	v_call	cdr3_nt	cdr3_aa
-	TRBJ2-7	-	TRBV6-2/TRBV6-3	TGTGCCAGCAGTTACCCCTCCGGGGGCTACAACTACGAGCAGTACTTC	CASSYPSGGYNYEQYF
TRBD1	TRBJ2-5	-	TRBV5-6	TGTGCCAGCAGCCCCACGACAGGGCCCCCCGAGACCCAGTACTTC	CASSPTTGPPETQYF
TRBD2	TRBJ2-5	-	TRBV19	TGTGCCAGTAGTATACTAGCGGGGGGATCATTCCAAGAGACCCAGTACTTC	CASSILAGGSFQETQYF
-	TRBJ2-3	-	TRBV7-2	TGTGCCAGCAGCTTACGTGAGGGACCGTTTGATACGCAGTATTTT	CASSLREGPFDTQYF
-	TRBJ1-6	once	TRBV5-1	TGCGCCAGCAGCTTGGGACAGGAGCGAATGGGCGGCGGGGGGATCTCACCCCTCCACTTT	CASSLGQERMGGGGISPLHF
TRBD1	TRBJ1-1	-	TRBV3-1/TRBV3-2	TGTGCCAGCAGCCGAGAAGGGACAGTTGGTGAAGCTTTCTTT	CASSREGTVGEAFF
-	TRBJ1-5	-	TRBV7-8	TGTGCCAGCAGCTTAGCGTCCGCAGGTCAGCCCCAGCATTTT	CASSLASAGQPQHF
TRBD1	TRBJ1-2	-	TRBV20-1	TGCAGTGCTAGTCGGGACAGGGTGACCTACACCTTC	CSASRDRVTYTF
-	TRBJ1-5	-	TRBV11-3	TGTGCCAGCAGCCGTTCTGGGGGTACTAATAGCAATCAGCCCCAGCATTTT	CASSRSGGTNSNQPQHF
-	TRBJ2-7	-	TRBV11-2	TGTGCCAGCAGCTACGCAGACAGGGAGCAGTACTTC	CASSYADREQYF
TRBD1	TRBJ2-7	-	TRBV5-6	TGTGCCAGCAGCTTTGGGACAGGGGATGTCAAAGAGCAGTACTTC	CASSFGTGDVKEQYF
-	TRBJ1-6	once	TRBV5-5	TGTGCCAGCAGCTTTTCGGTAAACCTGAATTCACCCCTCCACTTT	CASSFSVNLNSPLHF
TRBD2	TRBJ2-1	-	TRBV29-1	TGCAGCGTCAGCGGGGGGGCCCAGTTCTCCTACAATGAGCAGTTCTTC	CSVSGGAQFSYNEQFF
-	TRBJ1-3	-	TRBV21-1	TGTGCCAGCAGCAAACTCTGGAAAACTGGAAACACCATATATTTT	CASSKLWKTGNTIYF
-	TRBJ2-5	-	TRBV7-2	TGTGCCAGCAGCCCATGGATAGGTGCCGGGGAGACCCAGTACTTC	CASSPWIGAGETQYF
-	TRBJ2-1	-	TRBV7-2	TGTGCCAGCAGCCTTATCAGCGAGCAGTTCTTC	CASSLISEQFF
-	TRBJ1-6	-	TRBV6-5	TGTGCCAGCAGTTATCATTCCTATAATTCACCCCTCCACTTT	CASSYHSYNSPLHF
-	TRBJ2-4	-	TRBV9	TGTGCCAGCAGCGTAGCCACAGGGCTAGCCAAAAACATTCAGTACTTC	CASSVATGLAKNIQYF
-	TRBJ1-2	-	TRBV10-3	TGTGCCATCACCTCAAGCCAGGGAAACTATGGCTACACCTTC	CAITSSQGNYGYTF
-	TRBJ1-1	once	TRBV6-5	TGTGCCAGCAGTTACTCCGAGAATATGAACACTGAAGCTTTCTTT	CASSYSENMNTEAFF
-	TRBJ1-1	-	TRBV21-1	TGTGCCAGCAGCACGGGGTTGGGACAGACGGTTGAAGCTTTCTTT	CASSTGLGQTVEAFF
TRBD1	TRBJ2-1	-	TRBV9	TGTGCCAGCAGCGCCGGGACAGGGGGCTACAATGAGCAGTTCTTC	CASSAGTGGYNEQFF